Listed below are T cell receptor beta chains from one sample, sequenced in a study of blood T cell repertoires in COVID-19. Generated by immunoSEQ multiplex PCR, the TCRdb table keeps only in-frame clones and is missing some. The repertoire holds approximately 94,000 clones, with under 90% as singletons. The sample consisted of peripheral blood. The origin of the receptors is a human donor in a cohort sampled during active COVID-19. Both conserved end residues are part of each CDR3. A D gene is named only where the DNA matches it firmly. Expanded clones get a size class; other rows say once, few or many, or leave the size out.

CDR3nt,CDR3aa,d_gene,v_gene,abundance,j_gene
TGCGCCAGCAGCCCGGGACTAGCGGGAGAAGGGGAGACCCAGTACTTC,CASSPGLAGEGETQYF,TRBD2,TRBV5-1,NA,TRBJ2-5
TGTGCCAGCAGCTCCGGACAGGGGGAGAACACTGAAGCTTTCTTT,CASSSGQGENTEAFF,TRBD1,TRBV7-6,NA,TRBJ1-1
TGTGCCAGTAGTATGTGGGGGGATGGCTACACCTTC,CASSMWGDGYTF,NA,TRBV19,NA,TRBJ1-2
TGTGCCAGTAGTATAGATATACGGCAGCGCGGTAATGGCTACACCTTC,CASSIDIRQRGNGYTF,NA,TRBV19,few,TRBJ1-2
TGTGCCAGCAGCCAGGGACAGGGAGGCAATCAGCCCCAGCATTTT,CASSQGQGGNQPQHF,TRBD1,TRBV27,NA,TRBJ1-5
TGTGCCAGCAGCTCGGACAGGGGGGCCGAGCAGTACTTC,CASSSDRGAEQYF,TRBD1,TRBV11-1,NA,TRBJ2-7
TGTGCCAGCAGCGACCCAGGACAGAACACTGAAGCTTTCTTT,CASSDPGQNTEAFF,NA,TRBV6-2/TRBV6-3,NA,TRBJ1-1
TGTGCCAGCAATTTGGATCCTGGGGCCGGCGGGGAGCTGTTTTTT,CASNLDPGAGGELFF,NA,TRBV28,NA,TRBJ2-2
TGTGCCAGTAGTTCCATAGCGGGGGGGCGGTACGAGCAGTACTTC,CASSSIAGGRYEQYF,TRBD2,TRBV19,few,TRBJ2-7
TGTGCCAGCTCACAGTTACAGGGAAGCACTGAAGCTTTCTTT,CASSQLQGSTEAFF,NA,TRBV18,NA,TRBJ1-1
TGCGCCAGCAGCTCTCGAAACAGGAACACCGGGGAGCTGTTTTTT,CASSSRNRNTGELFF,NA,TRBV5-1,NA,TRBJ2-2
TGCGCCAGCAGCCTCGATCCGGGACAGGGTACGGTGAGCACTGAAGCTTTCTTT,CASSLDPGQGTVSTEAFF,TRBD1,TRBV4-3,NA,TRBJ1-1
TGTGCCAGCAGCTTGGATCCTGTGCTAGCGGGAGTTGGTGAGCAGTTCTTC,CASSLDPVLAGVGEQFF,TRBD2,TRBV5-6,NA,TRBJ2-1
TGTGCCAGCAGCCCGGGACAGGGGGCCTCGGATACGCAGTATTTT,CASSPGQGASDTQYF,TRBD1,TRBV7-8,NA,TRBJ2-3
TGCGCCAGCAGCTCGTCGGGCTCTGGAAACACCATATATTTT,CASSSSGSGNTIYF,NA,TRBV5-1,NA,TRBJ1-3
TGTGCCAGCAGTCCCGACAGGCTACTCAATCAGCCCCAGCATTTT,CASSPDRLLNQPQHF,NA,TRBV6-5,NA,TRBJ1-5
TGTGCCAGCAGCGTAGACGGGGGTTACTCTAGCACAGATACGCAGTATTTT,CASSVDGGYSSTDTQYF,NA,TRBV9,once,TRBJ2-3
TGTGTCAGAAGCTTGCGATATCGGACTAGCGGGAGTTGGACCGGGGAGCTGTTTTTT,CVRSLRYRTSGSWTGELFF,NA,TRBV7-5,NA,TRBJ2-2
TGTGCCAGCAGCGGCCTACAGGGGAGCACTGAAGCTTTCTTT,CASSGLQGSTEAFF,TRBD1,TRBV3-1/TRBV3-2,few,TRBJ1-1
TGTGCCAGCAGCCCCCCTGTGGGAGGGATCGCCTACGAGCAGTACTTC,CASSPPVGGIAYEQYF,TRBD2,TRBV28,once,TRBJ2-7
TGTGCCAGCAGTCACTCTCCCGGGACAGGGCATGGCTACACCTTC,CASSHSPGTGHGYTF,TRBD1,TRBV6-2/TRBV6-3,NA,TRBJ1-2
TGTGCCAGCAGCCGGGGGGGTAACTATGGCTACACCTTC,CASSRGGNYGYTF,NA,TRBV28,few,TRBJ1-2
TGTGCCAGCAGCTTAGGTCGCGGCGGTAACTATGGCTACACCTTC,CASSLGRGGNYGYTF,NA,TRBV7-6,NA,TRBJ1-2
TGCGCCAGCAGTGAGTCGACTTCTGGTGGGGACAGCCAGCATTTT,CASSESTSGGDSQHF,TRBD1,TRBV10-2,NA,TRBJ1-5
TGTGCCAGCAGCTTAGGACAGACGAACACTGAAGCTTTCTTT,CASSLGQTNTEAFF,NA,TRBV7-9,NA,TRBJ1-1
TGCGCCAGCAGCTTGGGTACGGGATACAATGAGCAGTTCTTC,CASSLGTGYNEQFF,NA,TRBV5-1,NA,TRBJ2-1
TGTGCCAGCAGTGCCTTCAGGGGAACAGATACGCAGTATTTT,CASSAFRGTDTQYF,NA,TRBV25-1,NA,TRBJ2-3
TGTGCCAGCAGCCAAGATAGAGGTCGCGGGGGGTATAGAACCGGGGAGCTGTTTTTT,CASSQDRGRGGYRTGELFF,TRBD2,TRBV3-1/TRBV3-2,few,TRBJ2-2
TGCGCCAGCAGCCAAGATATGGGGCCCGGGACTGAAGCTTTCTTT,CASSQDMGPGTEAFF,NA,TRBV4-3,NA,TRBJ1-1
TGTGCCAGCTCCCGCGGACAAGAGAATGAGCAGTTCTTC,CASSRGQENEQFF,NA,TRBV18,NA,TRBJ2-1
TGCGCCAGCAGGAACAGGGGGCTGGAGGATACGCAGTATTTT,CASRNRGLEDTQYF,TRBD1,TRBV10-1,NA,TRBJ2-3
TGTGCCAGCAGCTTACAGGGGGGAAATGAGCAGTACTTC,CASSLQGGNEQYF,NA,TRBV11-2,few,TRBJ2-7
TGTGCCAGCAGCCCACCAGGGAATTCACCCCTCCACTTT,CASSPPGNSPLHF,NA,TRBV3-1/TRBV3-2,NA,TRBJ1-6
TGTGCCAGTAGATACAGGGGCCAAAACACTGAAGCTTTCTTT,CASRYRGQNTEAFF,TRBD1,TRBV19,NA,TRBJ1-1
TGTGCCAGCAGCTTGGACACAGCCTCTGGAAACACCATATATTTT,CASSLDTASGNTIYF,NA,TRBV7-2,NA,TRBJ1-3
TGTGCCAGCAGTTTGGGGTCGACAGGATATGGCTACACCTTC,CASSLGSTGYGYTF,NA,TRBV6-2/TRBV6-3,NA,TRBJ1-2
TGTGCCAGCAGTTCTCAGGGGCCGATTAGCAATCAGCCCCAGCATTTT,CASSSQGPISNQPQHF,NA,TRBV6-5,NA,TRBJ1-5
TGTGCCATAGGGACAGTGAACACCGGGGAGCTGTTTTTT,CAIGTVNTGELFF,TRBD1,TRBV10-3,NA,TRBJ2-2
TGTGCCATCAGTGAAGCTATACAGGGGGCGGGTCAGCCCCAGCATTTT,CAISEAIQGAGQPQHF,TRBD1,TRBV10-3,NA,TRBJ1-5